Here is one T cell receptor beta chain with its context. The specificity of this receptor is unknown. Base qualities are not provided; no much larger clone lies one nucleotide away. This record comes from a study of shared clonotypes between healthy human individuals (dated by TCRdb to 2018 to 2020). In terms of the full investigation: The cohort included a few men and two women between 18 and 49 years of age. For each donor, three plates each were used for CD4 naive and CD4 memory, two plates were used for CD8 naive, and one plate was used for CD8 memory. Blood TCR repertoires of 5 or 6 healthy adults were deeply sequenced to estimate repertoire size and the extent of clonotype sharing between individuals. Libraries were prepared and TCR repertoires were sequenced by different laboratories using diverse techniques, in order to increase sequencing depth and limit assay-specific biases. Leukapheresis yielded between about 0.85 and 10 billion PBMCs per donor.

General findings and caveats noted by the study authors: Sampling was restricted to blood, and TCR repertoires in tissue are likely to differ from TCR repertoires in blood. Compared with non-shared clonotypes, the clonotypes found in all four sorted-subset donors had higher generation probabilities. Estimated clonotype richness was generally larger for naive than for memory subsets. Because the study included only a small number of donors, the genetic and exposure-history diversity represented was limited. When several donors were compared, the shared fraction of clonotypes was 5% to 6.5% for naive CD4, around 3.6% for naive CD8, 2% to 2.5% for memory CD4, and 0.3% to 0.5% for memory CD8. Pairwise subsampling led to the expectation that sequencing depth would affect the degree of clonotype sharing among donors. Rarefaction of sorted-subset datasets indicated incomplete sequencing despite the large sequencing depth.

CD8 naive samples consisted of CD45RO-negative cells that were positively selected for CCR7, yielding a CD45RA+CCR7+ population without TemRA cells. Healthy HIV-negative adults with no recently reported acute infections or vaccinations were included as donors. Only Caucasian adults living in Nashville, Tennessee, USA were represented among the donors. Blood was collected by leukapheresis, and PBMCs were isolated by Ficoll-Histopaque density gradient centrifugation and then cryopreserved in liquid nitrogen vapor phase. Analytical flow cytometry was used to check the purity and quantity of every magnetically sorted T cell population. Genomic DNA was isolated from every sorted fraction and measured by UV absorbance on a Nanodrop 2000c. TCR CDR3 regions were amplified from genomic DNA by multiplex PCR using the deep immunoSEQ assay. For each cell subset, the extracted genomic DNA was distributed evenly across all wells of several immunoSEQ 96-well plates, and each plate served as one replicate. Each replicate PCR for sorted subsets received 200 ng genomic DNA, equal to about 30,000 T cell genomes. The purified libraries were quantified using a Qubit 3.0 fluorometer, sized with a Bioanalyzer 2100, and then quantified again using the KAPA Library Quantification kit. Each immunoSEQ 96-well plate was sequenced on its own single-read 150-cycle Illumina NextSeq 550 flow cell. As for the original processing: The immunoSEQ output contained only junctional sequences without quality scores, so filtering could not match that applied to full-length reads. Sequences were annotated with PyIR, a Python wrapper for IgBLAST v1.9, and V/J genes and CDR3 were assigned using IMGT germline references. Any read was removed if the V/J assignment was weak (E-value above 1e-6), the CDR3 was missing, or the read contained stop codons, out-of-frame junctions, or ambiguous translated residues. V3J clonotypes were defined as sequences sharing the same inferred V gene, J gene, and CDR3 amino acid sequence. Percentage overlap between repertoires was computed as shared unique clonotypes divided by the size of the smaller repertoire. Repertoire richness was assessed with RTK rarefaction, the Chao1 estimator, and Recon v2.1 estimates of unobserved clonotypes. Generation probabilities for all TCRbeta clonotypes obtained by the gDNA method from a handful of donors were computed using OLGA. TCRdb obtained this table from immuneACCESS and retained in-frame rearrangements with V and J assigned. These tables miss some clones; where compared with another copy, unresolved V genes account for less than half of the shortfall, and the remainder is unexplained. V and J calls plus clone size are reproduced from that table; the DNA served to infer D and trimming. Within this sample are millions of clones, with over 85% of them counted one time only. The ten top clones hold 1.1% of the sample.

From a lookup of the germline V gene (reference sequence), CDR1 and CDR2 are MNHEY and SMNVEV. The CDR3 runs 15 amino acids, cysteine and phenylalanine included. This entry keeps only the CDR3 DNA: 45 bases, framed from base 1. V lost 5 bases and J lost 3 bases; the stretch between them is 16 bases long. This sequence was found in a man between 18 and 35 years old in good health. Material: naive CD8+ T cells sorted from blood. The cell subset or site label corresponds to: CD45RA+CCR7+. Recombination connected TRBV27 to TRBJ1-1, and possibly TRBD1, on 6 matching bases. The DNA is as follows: TGTGCCAGCAGTCAACAGGGAGGGGGGTACACTGAAGCTTTCTTT. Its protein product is CASSQQGGGYTEAFF.